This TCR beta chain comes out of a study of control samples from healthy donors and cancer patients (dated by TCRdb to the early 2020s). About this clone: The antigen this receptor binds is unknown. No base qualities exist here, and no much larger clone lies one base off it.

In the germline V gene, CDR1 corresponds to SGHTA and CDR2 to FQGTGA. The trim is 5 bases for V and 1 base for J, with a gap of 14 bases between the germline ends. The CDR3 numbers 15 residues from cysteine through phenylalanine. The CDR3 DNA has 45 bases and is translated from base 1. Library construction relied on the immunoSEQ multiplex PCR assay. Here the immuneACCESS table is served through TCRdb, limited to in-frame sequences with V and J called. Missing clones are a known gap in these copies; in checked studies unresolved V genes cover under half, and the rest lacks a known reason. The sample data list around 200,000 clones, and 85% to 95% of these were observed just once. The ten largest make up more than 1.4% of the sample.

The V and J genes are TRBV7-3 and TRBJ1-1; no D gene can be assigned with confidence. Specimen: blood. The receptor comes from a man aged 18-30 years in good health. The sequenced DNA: TGTGCCAGCAGCCCCCACGGCGGGAGGAACACTGAAGCTTTCTTT. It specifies CASSPHGGRNTEAFF.